These 11 T cell receptor beta chains were all obtained from the same sample, sequenced in a study of T cell repertoires in cytomegalovirus infection. TCRdb itself ran the reads through MiXCR, one entry per CDR3 protein. The table includes about 830,000 distinct CDR3 sequences, about 31% detected once. Which antigens these TCRs recognize remains unknown. The input for sequencing was cultured CD8+ T cells from PBMCs, taken from culture after CMV antigen stimulation. The origin of the receptors is a human donor in good health (CMV status not recorded). Some clones in this sample may be carry-over from other donors' samples.

The genes are TRBV29-1 and TRBJ1-2; 8 bases are shared with TRBD1. Germline loops: CDR1 SQVTM, CDR2 ANQGSEA. This CDR3 comprises 12 residues. The V segment lost 7 bases and the J segment 8 bases; nucleotides outside the gene matches: 9. The CDR3 nucleotides are TGCAGCGCCGACCAGGGGGCGCGCGGCTACACCTTC. Its protein product is CSADQGARGYTF.

This clonotype occurred a few times. The chain links TRBV5-6 to TRBJ2-7; D is unclear. Trimming left V 1 base short and J 2 bases short, with 10 bases between. Germline V gives CDR1 SGHDT, CDR2 YYEEEE. The length of the CDR3 is 14 residues. The CDR3 DNA sequence: TGTGCCAGCAGCTTGAGCGCAGGAGCCTACGAGCAGTACGTC. Protein sequence: CASSLSAGAYEQYV.

The chain recombines TRBV7-6 with TRBJ2-3; 7 positions match TRBD2. Unmatched junction bases numbered 6, after V lost 7 bases and J lost 5 bases. In germline, CDR1 is SGHVS, CDR2 FNYEAQ. The CDR3 contains 13 residues. The CDR3 DNA follows: TGTGCCAGCACCGACGGGGGGTTAGATACGCAGTATTTT. This gives the protein CASTDGGLDTQYF.

The chain employs TRBV6-5 and TRBJ1-2; D gene ambiguous. Trimming removed 8 bases from V and 6 bases from J, with 16 bases in between. The germline V gene encodes CDR1 MNHEY and CDR2 SVGAGI. CDR3 size: 13 residues. CDR3 DNA sequence: TGTGCCAGCGGAAGCCTGCCTGGTAATGGCTACACCTTC. This translates into CASGSLPGNGYTF.

This clonotype was counted a few times. The chain carries TRBV19 and TRBJ2-2; tentative D call: TRBD1 (5 bases). Trimming shortened V by 7 bases and J by 1 base, and 7 bases separated the two germline ends. The germline CDR1 and CDR2 sequences are LNHDA and SQIVND (reference sequence). The CDR3 runs to 13 residues. The CDR3 DNA is TGTGCCAGTATGACAGAGAACACCGGGGAGCTGTTTTTT. Translated, it gives CASMTENTGELFF.

The genes are TRBV11-2 and TRBJ2-3; D is undetermined. CDR3 size: 14 residues. The V and J ends lost 2 bases and 2 bases respectively, with 8 bases between them. Germline V gives CDR1 SGHAT, CDR2 FQNNGV. The CDR3 loop reads CASSLSLYTDTQYF. The CDR3 DNA follows: TGTGCCAGCAGCTTAAGTCTATACACAGATACGCAGTATTTT.

At least ten counts were recorded for this clonotype. This chain connects TRBV7-2 to TRBJ2-7; 12 nucleotides agree with TRBD2. V was clipped by 2 bases and J by 2 bases; unmatched bases: 1. CDR1 and CDR2 (germline): SGHTA, FQGNSA. There are 15 residues in the CDR3. CDR3 residues: CASSLLAGGAYEQYF. The CDR3 DNA reads as TGTGCCAGCAGCTTACTAGCGGGGGGGGCCTACGAGCAGTACTTC.

As regards this clonotype: An end of the junction does not agree with germline; a read error may underlie this. This chain connects TRBV6-1 to TRBJ1-1; D gene unclear. The germline V gene has CDR1 MNHNS and CDR2 SASEGT. CDR3 size: 16 residues. CDR3 bases: TGTGCTAGCAGTGAAGATCGCAGCTACATGAACACTGAAGTTTTCTTT. Protein sequence: CASSEDRSYMNTEVFF.

The chain has TRBV7-3 and TRBJ1-2, with a possible D match to TRBD1 (5 bases). The V end was cut by 5 bases, the J end by 3 bases, with 19 bases between. CDR1 SGHTA and CDR2 FQGTGA come from the germline V gene. The CDR3 has 16 residues. CDR3 bases: TGTGCCAGCAGCACCTCAGGGCCGGACCTTGACTATGGCTACACCTTC. Protein: CASSTSGPDLDYGYTF. The entire variable domain, with the rest obtained from reference TRBV7-3 and TRBJ1-2, is as follows: GAGVSQTPSNKVTEKGKYVELRCDPISGHTALYWYRQSLGQGPEFLIYFQGTGAADDSGLPNDRFFAVRPEGSVSTLKIQRTERGDSAVYLCASSTSGPDLDYGYTFGSGTRLTVV.

This clonotype was counted a single time. The V call is TRBV12-3 or TRBV12-4, the J call TRBJ2-1; 8 nucleotides match TRBD2. The CDR3 runs 17 residues. Trimming cost V 2 bases and J 2 bases; bases outside gene matches: 8. The CDR3 loop is CASSLPSRGGPYNEQFF. The CDR3 DNA reads as TGTGCCAGCAGTTTACCCTCCCGGGGGGGTCCCTACAATGAGCAGTTCTTC.

This clonotype has just a few counts. The V call is TRBV5-1, the J call TRBJ1-1; possible D gene TRBD1, 6 bases. The CDR3 has 14 residues. Germline CDR1 and CDR2: SGHRS and YFSETQ. V dropped 2 bases and J dropped 5 bases, with 13 bases sitting between them. CDR3 loop: CASSLGQPGTEAFF. CDR3 nucleotide sequence: TGCGCCAGCAGCTTAGGACAGCCCGGTACTGAAGCTTTCTTT.